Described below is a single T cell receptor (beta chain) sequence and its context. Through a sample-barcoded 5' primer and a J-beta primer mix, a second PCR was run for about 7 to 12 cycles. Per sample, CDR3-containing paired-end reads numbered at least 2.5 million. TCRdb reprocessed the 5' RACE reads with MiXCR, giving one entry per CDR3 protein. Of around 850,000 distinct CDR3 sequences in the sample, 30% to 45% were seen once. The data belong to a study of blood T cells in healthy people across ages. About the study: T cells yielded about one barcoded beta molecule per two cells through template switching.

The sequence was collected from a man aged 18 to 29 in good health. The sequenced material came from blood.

CDR3 bases: TGTGCCAGCAGCTTAGCGGCAGGGGATAGCAATCAGCCCCAGCATTTT. It encodes CASSLAAGDSNQPQHF. The rearrangement links TRBV7-9 to TRBJ1-5; D possibly corresponds to TRBD1 (6 bases). V lost 0 bases to trimming and J lost 0 bases, with 9 bases between them. Germline V CDR1 and CDR2: SEHNR, FQNEAQ (reference sequence). There are 16 residues in the CDR3.